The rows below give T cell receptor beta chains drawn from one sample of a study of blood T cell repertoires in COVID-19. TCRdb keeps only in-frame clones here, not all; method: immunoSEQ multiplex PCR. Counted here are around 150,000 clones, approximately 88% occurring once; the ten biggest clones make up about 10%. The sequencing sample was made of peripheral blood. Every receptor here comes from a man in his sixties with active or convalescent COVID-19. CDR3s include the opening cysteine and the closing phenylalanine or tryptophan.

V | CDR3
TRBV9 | CASSAFTSGASYNEQFF
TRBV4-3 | CASSQEVGASGPTNEQFF
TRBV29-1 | CSVGPSPGQGPTGELFF
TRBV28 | CATNRASGSNEQFF
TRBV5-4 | CASSRGTNANTGELFF
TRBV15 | CATSRVGATQPQHF
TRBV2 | CASSEFTGGASYGYTF
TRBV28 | CASSAAGDTGELFF
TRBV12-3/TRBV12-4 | CASSSLGGTEAFF
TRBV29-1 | CSVARQQETQYF
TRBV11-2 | CASTDMGLAAYEQYF
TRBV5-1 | CASSPRQGAGDTQYF
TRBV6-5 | CASSYSFVGYGYTF
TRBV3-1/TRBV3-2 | CASSQGQGNSPLHF
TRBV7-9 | CASSPAGQGGYGYTF
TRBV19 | CASSPRTGGAFYGYTF
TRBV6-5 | CASSRSGGNQPQHF
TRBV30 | CAWRGGFVAFF
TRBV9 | CASSVGRGSYNEQFF
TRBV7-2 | CASSLGWGLDTQYF
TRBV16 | CASSQVGTSRYNEQFF